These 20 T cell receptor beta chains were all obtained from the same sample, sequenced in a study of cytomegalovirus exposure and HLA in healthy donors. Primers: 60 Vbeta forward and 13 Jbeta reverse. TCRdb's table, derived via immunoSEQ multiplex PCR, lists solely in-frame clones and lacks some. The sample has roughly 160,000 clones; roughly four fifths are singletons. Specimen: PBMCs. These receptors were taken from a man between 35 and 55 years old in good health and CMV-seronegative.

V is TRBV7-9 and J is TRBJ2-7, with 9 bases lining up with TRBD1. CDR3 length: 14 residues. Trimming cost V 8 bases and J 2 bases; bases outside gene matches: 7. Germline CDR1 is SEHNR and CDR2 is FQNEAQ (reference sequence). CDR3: CASEGTGWPYEQYF. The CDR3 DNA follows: TGTGCCAGCGAGGGGACAGGGTGGCCCTACGAGCAGTACTTC.

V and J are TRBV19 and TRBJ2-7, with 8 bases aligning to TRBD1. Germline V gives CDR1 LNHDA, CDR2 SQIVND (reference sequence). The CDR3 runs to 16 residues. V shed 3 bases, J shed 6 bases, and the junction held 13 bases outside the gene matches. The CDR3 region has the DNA TGTGCCAGTAGTATGGGTTCGTGGCAGGGGGCTTTCGAGCAGTACTTC. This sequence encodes CASSMGSWQGAFEQYF.

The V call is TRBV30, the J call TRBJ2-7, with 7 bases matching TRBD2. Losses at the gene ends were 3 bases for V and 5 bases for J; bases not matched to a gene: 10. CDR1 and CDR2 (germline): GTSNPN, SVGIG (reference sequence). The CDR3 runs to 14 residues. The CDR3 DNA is TGTGCCTGGAGGACCGGGAGGAGGGAACACGAGCAGTACTTC. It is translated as CAWRTGRREHEQYF.

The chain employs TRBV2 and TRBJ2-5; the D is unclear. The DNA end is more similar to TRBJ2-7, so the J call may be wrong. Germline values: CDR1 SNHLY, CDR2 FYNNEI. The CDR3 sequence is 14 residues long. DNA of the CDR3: TGTGCCAGCAGTGTACTGGTAGCCATCGACGAGCAGTACTTC. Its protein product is CASSVLVAIDEQYF.

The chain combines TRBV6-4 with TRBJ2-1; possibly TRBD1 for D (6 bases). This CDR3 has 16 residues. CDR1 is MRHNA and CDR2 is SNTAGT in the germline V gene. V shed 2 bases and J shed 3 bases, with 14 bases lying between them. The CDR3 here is CASSDGLGADYNEQFF. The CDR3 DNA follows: TGTGCCAGCAGTGACGGATTGGGGGCCGACTACAATGAGCAGTTCTTC.

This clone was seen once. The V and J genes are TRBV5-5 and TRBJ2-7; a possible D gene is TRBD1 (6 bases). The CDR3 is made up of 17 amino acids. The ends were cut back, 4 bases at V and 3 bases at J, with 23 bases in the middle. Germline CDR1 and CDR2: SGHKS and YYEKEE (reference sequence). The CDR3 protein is CASSLPSIQGNYYEQYF. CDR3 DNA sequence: TGTGCCAGCAGCCTTCCGAGCATACAGGGTAACTACTACGAGCAGTACTTC.

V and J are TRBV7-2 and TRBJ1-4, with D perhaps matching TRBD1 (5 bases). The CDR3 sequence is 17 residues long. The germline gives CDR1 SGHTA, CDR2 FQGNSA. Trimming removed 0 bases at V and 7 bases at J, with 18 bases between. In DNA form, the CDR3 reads TGTGCCAGCAGCTTAGCTCAGGGAGGTAGAATTGGTGAAAAACTGTTTTTT. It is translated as CASSLAQGGRIGEKLFF.

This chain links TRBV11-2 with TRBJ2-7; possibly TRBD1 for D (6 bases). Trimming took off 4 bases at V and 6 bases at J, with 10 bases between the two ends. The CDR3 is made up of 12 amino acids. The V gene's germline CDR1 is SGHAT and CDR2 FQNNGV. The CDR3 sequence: CASSSPGAEQYF. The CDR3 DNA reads TGTGCCAGCAGCTCCCCAGGGGCCGAGCAGTACTTC.

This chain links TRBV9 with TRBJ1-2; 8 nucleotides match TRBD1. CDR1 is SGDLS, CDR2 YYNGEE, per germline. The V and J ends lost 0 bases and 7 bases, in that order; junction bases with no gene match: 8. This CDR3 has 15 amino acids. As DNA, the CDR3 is TGTGCCAGCAGCGTAGGCTTCGGGACAGGTGGTGGCTACACCTTC. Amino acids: CASSVGFGTGGGYTF.

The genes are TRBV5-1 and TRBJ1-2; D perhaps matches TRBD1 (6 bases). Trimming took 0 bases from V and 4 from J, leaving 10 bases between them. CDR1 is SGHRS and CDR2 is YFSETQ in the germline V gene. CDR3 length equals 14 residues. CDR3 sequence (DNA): TGCGCCAGCAGCTTGGTATCGGACAGCTATGGCTACACCTTC. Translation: CASSLVSDSYGYTF.

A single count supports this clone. CDR3: CASSHLTGGRSYEQYF. In DNA, the CDR3 is TGCGCCAGCAGTCATCTGACAGGGGGCAGGTCCTACGAGCAGTACTTC. V and J are TRBV23-1 and TRBJ2-7, with 10 positions matching TRBD1. TRBV23-1 is known as an ORF, though its function is uncertain. V shed 3 bases and J 1 base; nucleotides not matched to a gene: 6. The CDR3 sequence is 16 residues long.

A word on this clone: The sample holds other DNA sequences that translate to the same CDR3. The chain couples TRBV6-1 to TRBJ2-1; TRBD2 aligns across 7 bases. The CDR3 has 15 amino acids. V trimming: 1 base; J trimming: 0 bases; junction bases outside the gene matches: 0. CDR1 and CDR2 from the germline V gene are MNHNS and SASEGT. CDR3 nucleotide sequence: TGTGCCAGCAGTGAAGGCGGGGGCTCCTACAATGAGCAGTTCTTC. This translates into CASSEGGGSYNEQFF.

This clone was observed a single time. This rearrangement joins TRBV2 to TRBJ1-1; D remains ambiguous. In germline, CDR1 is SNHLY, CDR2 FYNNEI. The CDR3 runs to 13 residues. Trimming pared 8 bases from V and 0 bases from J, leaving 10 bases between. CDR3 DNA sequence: TGTGCCAGCGGAACCGAGGTGAACACTGAAGCTTTCTTT. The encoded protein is CASGTEVNTEAFF. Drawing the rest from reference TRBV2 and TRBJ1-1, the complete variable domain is EPEVTQTPSHQVTQMGQEVILRCVPISNHLYFYWYRQILGQKVEFLVSFYNNEISEKSEIFDDQFSVERPDGSNFTLKIRSTKLEDSAMYFCASGTEVNTEAFFGQGTRLTVV.

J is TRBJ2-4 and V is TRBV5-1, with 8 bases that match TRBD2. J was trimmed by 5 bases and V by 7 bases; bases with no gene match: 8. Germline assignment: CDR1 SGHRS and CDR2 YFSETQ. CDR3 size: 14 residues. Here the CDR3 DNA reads TGCGCCAGCCGGGGGGGGGCGAACGAAAACATTCAGTACTTC. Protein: CASRGGANENIQYF. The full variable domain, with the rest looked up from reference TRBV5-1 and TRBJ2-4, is KAGVTQTPRYLIKTRGQQVTLSCSPISGHRSVSWYQQTPGQGLQFLFEYFSETQRNKGNFPGRFSGRQFSNSRSEMNVSTLELGDSALYLCASRGGANENIQYFGAGTRLSVL.

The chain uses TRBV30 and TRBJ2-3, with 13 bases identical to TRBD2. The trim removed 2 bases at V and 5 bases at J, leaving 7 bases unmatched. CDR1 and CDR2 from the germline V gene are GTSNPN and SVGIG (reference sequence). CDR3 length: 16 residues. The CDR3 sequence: CAWSTGLAGEVDTQYF. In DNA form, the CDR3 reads TGTGCCTGGAGTACCGGACTAGCGGGGGAAGTAGATACGCAGTATTTT. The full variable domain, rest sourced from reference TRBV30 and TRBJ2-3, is SQTIHQWPATLVQPVGSPLSLECTVEGTSNPNLYWYRQAAGRGLQLLFYSVGIGQISSEVPQNLSASRPQDRQFILSSKKLLLSDSGFYLCAWSTGLAGEVDTQYFGPGTRLTVL.

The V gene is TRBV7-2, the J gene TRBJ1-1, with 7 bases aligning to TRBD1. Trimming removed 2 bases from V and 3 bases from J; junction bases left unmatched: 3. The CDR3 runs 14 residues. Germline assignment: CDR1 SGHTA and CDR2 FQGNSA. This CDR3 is CASSLLQGDTEAFF. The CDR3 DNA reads TGTGCCAGCAGCTTACTTCAGGGGGACACTGAAGCTTTCTTT.

The CDR3 here is CASSAGQDEQYF. CDR3 sequence (DNA): TGCGCCAGCAGCGCCGGACAGGACGAGCAGTACTTC. The J gene is TRBJ2-7, the V gene TRBV5-1; the match to TRBD1 covers 7 bases. The CDR3 length is 12 residues. Trimming at V came to 4 bases and at J to 5 bases, leaving 3 bases not matched to a gene. Looked up from germline, CDR1 is SGHRS and CDR2 is YFSETQ.

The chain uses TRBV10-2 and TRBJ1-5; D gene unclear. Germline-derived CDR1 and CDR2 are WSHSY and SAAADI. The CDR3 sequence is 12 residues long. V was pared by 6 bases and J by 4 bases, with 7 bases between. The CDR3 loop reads CASSVLNQPQHF. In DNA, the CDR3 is TGCGCCAGCAGCGTCCTTAATCAGCCCCAGCATTTT.

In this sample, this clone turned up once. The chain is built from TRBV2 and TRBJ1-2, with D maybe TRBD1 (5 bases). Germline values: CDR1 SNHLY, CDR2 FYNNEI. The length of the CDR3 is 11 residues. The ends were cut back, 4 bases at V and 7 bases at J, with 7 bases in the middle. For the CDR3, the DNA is TGTGCCAGCAGTGGACAGAGTGGCTACACCTTC. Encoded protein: CASSGQSGYTF.

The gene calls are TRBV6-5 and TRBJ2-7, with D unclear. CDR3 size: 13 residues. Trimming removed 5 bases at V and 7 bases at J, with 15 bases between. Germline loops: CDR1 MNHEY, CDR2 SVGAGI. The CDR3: CASSVFAWREQYF. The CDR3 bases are TGTGCCAGCAGTGTCTTCGCCTGGCGGGAGCAGTACTTC.